The 22 T cell receptor beta chains given below trace back to one sample, sequenced in a study of blood T cell repertoires in COVID-19. TCRdb's table, derived via immunoSEQ multiplex PCR, lists solely in-frame clones and lacks some. The table has some 50,000 clones, 90% seen once. Specimen: peripheral blood. These receptors all come from a man aged 35 to 55 with acute or convalescent COVID-19.

The rearrangement joins TRBV9 to TRBJ1-4, with 9 bases identical to TRBD1. The CDR3 covers 15 residues. Germline-derived CDR1 and CDR2 are SGDLS and YYNGEE. The junction had 10 bases not matched to a gene; V was cut back by 4 bases and J by 9 bases. CDR3 DNA: TGTGCCAGCAGCCCTCAGGGGACAGGGTACAAAAAACTGTTTTTT. This sequence encodes CASSPQGTGYKKLFF.

V usage is TRBV10-2 and J usage is TRBJ1-4; a weak D match, TRBD1 (6 bases). The CDR3 has 16 residues. In germline, CDR1 is WSHSY, CDR2 SAAADI. With 5 bases removed from V and 2 bases from J, the gap between germline ends came to 15 bases. The CDR3: CASSWGQMTTNEKLFF. The DNA for the CDR3 is TGCGCCAGCAGTTGGGGACAAATGACGACTAATGAAAAACTGTTTTTT.

Only a few counts were recorded for this clone. The rearrangement joins TRBV25-1 to TRBJ2-5; unclear D gene. The CDR3 contains 12 residues. CDR1 and CDR2 from the germline V gene are MGHDK and SYGVNS. The V end lost 3 bases, the J end lost 2 bases, and 4 bases lay between the germline ends. The CDR3 spells CASSDNQETQYF. CDR3 coding DNA: TGTGCCAGCAGTGATAATCAAGAGACCCAGTACTTC.

The chain joins TRBV4-1 to TRBJ2-3; D remains unclear. Trimming shortened V by 2 bases and J by 0 bases, and 9 bases separated the two germline ends. CDR3 length: 15 residues. Per germline, CDR1 MGHRA and CDR2 YSYEKL. The CDR3 DNA is TGCGCCAGCAGCCAACAGGTGGCCAGCACAGATACGCAGTATTTT. It specifies CASSQQVASTDTQYF.

V gene TRBV25-1 combines with J gene TRBJ2-5; 14 nucleotides match TRBD2. Germline CDR1 reads MGHDK; CDR2 reads SYGVNS. The length of the CDR3 is 17 residues. The V gene end was trimmed by 4 bases and the J gene end by 5 bases; junction bases not matched to a gene: 9. The CDR3 protein is CASSGLAGGPVVETQYF. The CDR3 nucleotides read TGTGCCAGCAGTGGACTAGCGGGAGGGCCTGTGGTGGAGACCCAGTACTTC.

The CDR3 here is CAWDRKGGAYNEQFF. CDR3 sequence (DNA): TGTGCTTGGGATAGGAAGGGGGGGGCCTACAATGAGCAGTTCTTC. This rearrangement joins TRBV30 to TRBJ2-1; D might be TRBD2 (7 bases). Germline V CDR1 and CDR2: GTSNPN, SVGIG (reference sequence). The CDR3 sequence is 15 residues long.

V and J are TRBV2 and TRBJ1-1; 10 positions match TRBD1. Trimming removed 5 bases from V and 6 bases from J; junction bases left unmatched: 6. Germline V gene sequence: CDR1 SNHLY, CDR2 FYNNEI. CDR3 length: 14 amino acids. The CDR3 loop reads CASSPGQGFAEAFF. The CDR3 DNA reads as TGTGCCAGCAGTCCGGGACAGGGGTTCGCTGAAGCTTTCTTT.

V usage is TRBV6-2 or TRBV6-3 and J usage is TRBJ2-5, with TRBD2 identical over 7 bases. Trimming cost V 5 bases and J 5 bases; bases outside gene matches: 14. Germline CDR1 is MNHEY and CDR2 is SVGEGT. CDR3 length: 16 residues. CDR3 amino acids: CASSLGIGGGPETQYF. DNA of the CDR3: TGTGCCAGCAGTCTCGGAATTGGGGGAGGGCCGGAGACCCAGTACTTC.

This chain joins TRBV18 and TRBJ2-1; TRBD2 matches at 10 bases. Germline values: CDR1 KGHSH, CDR2 LQKENI. The CDR3 has 15 residues. V shed 3 bases and J 9 bases; nucleotides not matched to a gene: 8. This chain's CDR3 is CASSPKREGNTEQFF. The CDR3 DNA reads as TGTGCCAGCTCACCGAAGCGGGAGGGGAATACTGAGCAGTTCTTC.

V usage is TRBV27 and J usage is TRBJ1-2, with D hard to call. V lost 3 bases, J lost 5 bases, and 13 bases lay in between. The CDR3 totals 14 residues. The germline CDR1 and CDR2 sequences are MNHEY and SMNVEV (reference sequence). The CDR3 DNA is TGTGCCAGCAGTTTTAGGACGACGGGGTATGGCTACACCTTC. Translating it yields CASSFRTTGYGYTF.

Only one count was recorded for this clone. This chain uses TRBV5-6 with TRBJ2-1; 7 bases are shared with TRBD2. The trim removed 4 bases at V and 7 bases at J, leaving 8 bases unmatched. The CDR3 covers 14 residues. Germline CDR1 SGHDT, CDR2 YYEEEE. The CDR3 bases are TGTGCCAGCAGCCTTAGCGGGCGTCGAAATGAGCAGTTCTTC. This sequence encodes CASSLSGRRNEQFF.

The gene calls are TRBV5-1 and TRBJ1-2; D unclear. The germline gives CDR1 SGHRS, CDR2 YFSETQ. Trimming cost V 4 bases and J 3 bases, with 10 bases left between them. CDR3 length: 13 amino acids. CDR3 bases: TGCGCCAGCAGCCCTGATGCAGACTATGGCTACACCTTC. This codes for CASSPDADYGYTF.

This clone occurred a few times. The genes are TRBV18 and TRBJ2-7; 7 nucleotides agree with TRBD1. The germline gives CDR1 KGHSH, CDR2 LQKENI. V dropped 6 bases and J dropped 5; count of bases not matched to a gene: 4. The CDR3 has 12 amino acids. The CDR3 region is CASSPDRDEQYF. For the CDR3, the DNA is TGTGCCAGCTCCCCCGACAGGGACGAGCAGTACTTC.

This chain joins TRBV18 and TRBJ1-2, with 12 bases lining up with TRBD1. The CDR3 length is 15 residues. The V gene's germline CDR1 is KGHSH and CDR2 LQKENI. Germline trimming cut 5 bases from V and 8 bases from J; bases unmatched to any gene: 9. The CDR3 is CASSSSRDRGQGYTF. CDR3 nucleotide sequence: TGTGCCAGCTCATCGTCCCGGGACAGGGGGCAGGGCTACACCTTC.

The chain has TRBV7-8 and TRBJ2-5; no firm D call. Germline CDR1 is SGHVS and CDR2 is FQNEAQ. Between the trimmed V and J ends, which lost 4 bases and 5 bases, there was a span of 14 bases. The CDR3 loop spans 14 amino acids. CDR3 nucleotides: TGTGCCAGCAGCTCAACCTTAAACGGGGAGACCCAGTACTTC. Amino acids: CASSSTLNGETQYF.

The rearrangement joins TRBV15 to TRBJ2-1, with D perhaps TRBD2 (6 bases). Germline V CDR1 and CDR2: LNHNV, YYDKDF (reference sequence). The ends were cut back, 0 bases at V and 7 bases at J, with 16 bases in the middle. The CDR3 covers 16 residues. This CDR3 is CATSRDRAGRVNEQFF. For the CDR3, the DNA is TGTGCCACCAGCAGAGATAGAGCCGGGAGAGTGAATGAGCAGTTCTTC.

V gene TRBV5-1 combines with J gene TRBJ2-7, with D perhaps matching TRBD1 (5 bases). Trimming shortened V by 0 bases and J by 7 bases, and 17 bases separated the two germline ends. Germline CDR1 is SGHRS and CDR2 is YFSETQ. The CDR3 consists of 15 residues. CDR3 loop: CASSLARQGYGEQYF. CDR3 DNA: TGCGCCAGCAGCTTGGCCCGGCAGGGATACGGGGAGCAGTACTTC.

The J gene is TRBJ2-1, the V gene TRBV10-3, with no clear D. The CDR3 length is 14 residues. V lost 6 bases and J lost 9, with 18 bases in between. Germline CDR1 ENHRY, CDR2 SYGVKD. The CDR3 DNA is TGTGCCATCAGGGGTGGTAAATTGTCAGGTGAGCAGTTCTTC. The encoded protein is CAIRGGKLSGEQFF.

The table lists this clone with a count of one. CDR3 sequence (DNA): TGTGCCAGTAGTACAATAGCGGGATACAATGAGCAGTTCTTC. It specifies CASSTIAGYNEQFF. This chain connects TRBV19 to TRBJ2-1; 8 bases are shared with TRBD2. J was trimmed by 4 bases and V by 4 bases; bases with no gene match: 3. Looked up from germline, CDR1 is LNHDA and CDR2 is SQIVND (reference sequence). The CDR3 sequence is 14 residues long.

The genes are TRBV30 and TRBJ1-3; D remains ambiguous. From germline, CDR1 is GTSNPN and CDR2 SVGIG (reference sequence). The CDR3 covers 11 residues. The V end lost 5 bases, the J end lost 1 base, and 3 bases lay between the germline ends. The CDR3 loop is CAWPSGNTIYF. CDR3 coding DNA: TGTGCCTGGCCGTCTGGAAACACCATATATTTT.

This clone was seen just once. The genes are TRBV12-5 and TRBJ1-4, with a weak D call TRBD1 (6 bases). V shed 6 bases and J shed 4 bases, with 12 bases lying between them. From germline, CDR1 is LGHNT and CDR2 FRNRAP. This CDR3 is built from 14 residues. CDR3 loop: CASGPGVGNEKLFF. CDR3 bases: TGTGCTAGTGGCCCAGGGGTTGGTAATGAAAAACTGTTTTTT.

This clone was seen once. The chain employs TRBV5-4 and TRBJ2-5, with 10 nucleotides matching TRBD2. In germline, CDR1 is SGHNT, CDR2 YYREEE (reference sequence). V trimming: 0 bases; J trimming: 4 bases; junction bases outside the gene matches: 6. This CDR3 spans 16 amino acids. The CDR3 here is CASSLASGGVGETQYF. The CDR3 coding sequence is TGTGCCAGCAGCTTGGCTAGCGGGGGCGTGGGAGAGACCCAGTACTTC. Variable domain in full (rest from reference TRBV5-4 and TRBJ2-5): ETGVTQSPTHLIKTRGQQVTLRCSSQSGHNTVSWYQQALGQGPQFIFQYYREEENGRGNFPPRFSGLQFPNYSSELNVNALELDDSALYLCASSLASGGVGETQYFGPGTRLLVL.